This T cell receptor beta chain came from a study of T cell responses to AZD1222 COVID-19 vaccine. Of note for this clone: Its specificity is unknown.

Data came from immunoSEQ multiplex PCR; TCRdb stores just in-frame clones and leaves some out. The sample consists of 120,000 or so clones, 87% of them appearing once. Study-wide points: Receipt of two AZD1222 doses was followed by a rise in Spike-specific TCR breadth and depth. No day 14 peak samples; only post-peak repertoires were characterized.

This clonotype was sampled from an adult in good health. Sequencing was performed on peripheral blood, taken on day 0 of AZD1222 vaccination.

This CDR3 is CASSFTTSSDSPLHF. For the CDR3, the DNA is TGTGCCAGCAGCTTTACGACCAGTTCGGACTCACCCCTCCACTTT. The chain links TRBV5-4 to TRBJ1-6; D is undetermined. This CDR3 region has 15 residues. The germline V gene encodes CDR1 SGHNT and CDR2 YYREEE (reference sequence). The V end lost 2 bases, the J end lost 10 bases, and 16 bases lay between the germline ends.